This T cell receptor beta chain was identified during a study of blood T cell repertoires in COVID-19. About the study: Sample material is recorded as cDNA or gDNA derived from T cells, B-cell-depleted T cells, or PBMCs.

In the original processing: Estimated nucleated cell counts came from reference gene primer amplification. Libraries were prepared by immunoSEQ multiplex PCR; TCRdb keeps only in-frame clonotypes and omits some of them. The V and J calls and the clone size are those of that table, but D and trimming were determined from the DNA. This table holds about 240,000 clones, roughly 81% found once. This CDR3 spans 14 amino acids. Germline lookup yields CDR1 SGHTS and CDR2 YDEGEE. The junction had 8 bases not matched to a gene; V was cut back by 4 bases and J by 5 bases. Seattle participants joined during active infection and were tracked over time. This clone has only one observation.

The TCR originated in an elderly woman with COVID-19, enrolled during active disease. What was sequenced was peripheral blood. The chain uses TRBV5-8 and TRBJ2-5, with 7 bases identical to TRBD2. This CDR3 reads CASSVWVGGETQYF. CDR3 nucleotide sequence: TGTGCCAGCAGCGTATGGGTGGGAGGGGAGACCCAGTACTTC.